This TCR beta chain was sequenced for a study of T cells in Graves' hyperthyroidism and ophthalmopathy. Germline V lookup: CDR1 SQVTM, CDR2 ANQGSEA. The CDR3 spans 14 residues. TCR beta CDR3 regions were amplified from RNA transcripts. TCR CDR3 underwent first-round RT-PCR with the HTBI primer set. From the multiplex PCR reads, TCRdb called clonotypes with MiXCR, one entry per CDR3 protein. The profile shows about 840,000 distinct CDR3 sequences, about two fifths of them singletons. For this clonotype: One end of the junction does not line up with germline, which may come from a read error.

Sequences were obtained from blood. The gene calls are TRBV29-1 and TRBJ1-4; D uncertain. The source is a man between 18 and 29 years old with Graves' hyperthyroidism. CDR3 sequence (DNA): TGCAGCGTTAAGGTGGGAGGAGATACTGAAAACCTGTTTTTT. This gives the protein CSVKVGGDTENLFF.